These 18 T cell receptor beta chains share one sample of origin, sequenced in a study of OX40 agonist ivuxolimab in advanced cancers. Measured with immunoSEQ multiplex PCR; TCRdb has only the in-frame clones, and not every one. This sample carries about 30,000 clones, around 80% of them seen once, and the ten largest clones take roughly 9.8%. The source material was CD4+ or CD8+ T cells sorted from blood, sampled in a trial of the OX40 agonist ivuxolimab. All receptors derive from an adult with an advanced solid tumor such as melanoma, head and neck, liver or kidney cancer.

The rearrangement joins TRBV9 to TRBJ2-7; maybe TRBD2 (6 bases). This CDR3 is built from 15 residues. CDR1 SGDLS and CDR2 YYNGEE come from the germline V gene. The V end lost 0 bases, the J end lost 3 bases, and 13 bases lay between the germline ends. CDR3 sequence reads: CASSVASEGLYEQYF. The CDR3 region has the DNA TGTGCCAGCAGCGTAGCGTCAGAGGGACTCTACGAGCAGTACTTC.

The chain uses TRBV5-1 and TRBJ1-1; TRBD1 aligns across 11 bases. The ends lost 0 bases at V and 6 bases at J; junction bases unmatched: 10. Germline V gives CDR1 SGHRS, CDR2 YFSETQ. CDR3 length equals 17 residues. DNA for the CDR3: TGCGCCAGCAGCTTGGGGTGGACAGGGGGCGGCGTGGCTGAAGCTTTCTTT. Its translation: CASSLGWTGGGVAEAFF.

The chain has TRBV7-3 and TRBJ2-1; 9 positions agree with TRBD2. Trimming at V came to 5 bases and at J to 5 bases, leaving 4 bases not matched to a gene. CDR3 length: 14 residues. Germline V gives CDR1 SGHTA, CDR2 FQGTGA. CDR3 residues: CASSPGTSNNEQFF. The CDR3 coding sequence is TGTGCCAGCAGCCCCGGGACTAGCAACAATGAGCAGTTCTTC.

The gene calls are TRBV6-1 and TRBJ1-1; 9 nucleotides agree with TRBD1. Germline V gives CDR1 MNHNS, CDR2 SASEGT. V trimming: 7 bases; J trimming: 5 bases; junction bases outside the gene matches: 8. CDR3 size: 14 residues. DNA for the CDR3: TGTGCCAGCACCGAGGGACAGGGAAGGACTGAAGCTTTCTTT. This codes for CASTEGQGRTEAFF.

The CDR3 DNA follows: TGTGCCAGCAGCTTAGAGAGAAGCGGGGGGGAAGAGACCCAGTACTTC. Its protein product is CASSLERSGGEETQYF. This rearrangement joins TRBV11-2 to TRBJ2-5; 10 nucleotides agree with TRBD2. The CDR3 runs to 16 residues. CDR1 is SGHAT, CDR2 FQNNGV, per germline. J gave up 3 bases and V 0 bases, and 4 bases lay outside the gene matches.

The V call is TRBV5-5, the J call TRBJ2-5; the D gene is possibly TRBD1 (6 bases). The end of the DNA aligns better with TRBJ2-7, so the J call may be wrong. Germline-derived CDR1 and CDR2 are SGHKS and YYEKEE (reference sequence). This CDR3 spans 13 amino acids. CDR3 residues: CASSPRGSYEQYF. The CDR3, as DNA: TGTGCCAGCAGCCCCAGGGGTTCCTACGAGCAGTACTTC.

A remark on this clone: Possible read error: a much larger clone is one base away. Here the CDR3 reads CASSYESYANTEAFF. The DNA of the CDR3 is TGCGCCAGCAGCTACGAGTCATACGCGAACACTGAAGCTTTCTTT. The chain has TRBV5-1 and TRBJ1-1; no definite D call. In germline, CDR1 is SGHRS, CDR2 YFSETQ. V lost 3 bases to trimming and J lost 1 base, with 13 bases between them. The CDR3 is 15 residues long.

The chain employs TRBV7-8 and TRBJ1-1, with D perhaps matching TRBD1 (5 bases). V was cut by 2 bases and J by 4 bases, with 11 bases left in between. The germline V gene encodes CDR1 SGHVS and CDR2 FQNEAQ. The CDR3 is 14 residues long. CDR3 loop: CASSLLGRGTEAFF. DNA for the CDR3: TGTGCCAGCAGCTTACTGGGACGGGGCACTGAAGCTTTCTTT.

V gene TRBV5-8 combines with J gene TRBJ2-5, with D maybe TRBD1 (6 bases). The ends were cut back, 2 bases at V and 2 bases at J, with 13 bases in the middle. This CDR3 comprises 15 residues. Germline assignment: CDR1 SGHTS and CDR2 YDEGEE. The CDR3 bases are TGTGCCAGCAGCTTACGACCGAGGGGGCAAGAGACCCAGTACTTC. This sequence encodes CASSLRPRGQETQYF. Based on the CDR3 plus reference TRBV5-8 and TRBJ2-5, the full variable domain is EAGVTQSPTHLIKTRGQQATLRCSPISGHTSVYWYQQALGLGLQFLLWYDEGEERNRGNFPPRFSGRQFPNYSSELNVNALELEDSALYLCASSLRPRGQETQYFGPGTRLLVL.

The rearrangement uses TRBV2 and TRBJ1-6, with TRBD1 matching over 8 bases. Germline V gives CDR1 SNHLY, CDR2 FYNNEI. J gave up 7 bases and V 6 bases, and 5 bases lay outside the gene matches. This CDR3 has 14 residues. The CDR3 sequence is CASRDRDWNSPLHF. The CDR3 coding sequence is TGTGCCAGCAGGGACAGGGATTGGAATTCACCCCTCCACTTT.

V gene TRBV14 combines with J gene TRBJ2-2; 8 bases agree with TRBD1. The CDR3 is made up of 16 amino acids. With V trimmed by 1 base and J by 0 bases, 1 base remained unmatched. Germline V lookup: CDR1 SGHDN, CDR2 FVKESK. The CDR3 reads CASSQVTGANTGELFF. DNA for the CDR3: TGTGCCAGCAGCCAAGTGACAGGGGCGAACACCGGGGAGCTGTTTTTT.

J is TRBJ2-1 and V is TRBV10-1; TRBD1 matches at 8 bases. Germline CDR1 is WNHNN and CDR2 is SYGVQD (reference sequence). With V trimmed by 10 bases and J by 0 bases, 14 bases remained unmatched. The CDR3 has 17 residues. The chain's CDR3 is CATSTAGGLSSYNEQFF. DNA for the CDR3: TGCGCCACCTCTACCGCAGGGGGCCTGAGCTCCTACAATGAGCAGTTCTTC.

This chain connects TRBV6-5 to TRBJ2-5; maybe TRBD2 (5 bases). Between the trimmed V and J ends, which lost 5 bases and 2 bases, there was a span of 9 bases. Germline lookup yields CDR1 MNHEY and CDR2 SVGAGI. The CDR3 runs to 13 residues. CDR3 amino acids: CASSTPGQETQYF. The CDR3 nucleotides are TGTGCCAGCAGTACACCGGGGCAAGAGACCCAGTACTTC.

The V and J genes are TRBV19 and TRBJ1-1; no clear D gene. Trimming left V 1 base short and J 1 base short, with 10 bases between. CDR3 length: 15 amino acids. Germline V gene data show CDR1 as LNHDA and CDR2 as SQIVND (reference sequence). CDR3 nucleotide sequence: TGTGCCAGTAGTATAGCCCCAGAGAAGAACACTGAAGCTTTCTTT. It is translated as CASSIAPEKNTEAFF.

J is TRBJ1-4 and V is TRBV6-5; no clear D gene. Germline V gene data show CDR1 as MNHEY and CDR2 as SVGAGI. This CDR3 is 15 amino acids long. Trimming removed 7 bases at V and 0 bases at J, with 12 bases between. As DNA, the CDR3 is TGTGCCAGCACCTTTCGGGGTTCAACTAATGAAAAACTGTTTTTT. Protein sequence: CASTFRGSTNEKLFF.

The CDR3 loop is CASSQEPQGTGNTIYF. In nucleotides, the CDR3 is TGCGCCAGCAGCCAAGAGCCCCAGGGGACGGGAAACACCATATATTTT. V usage is TRBV4-1 and J usage is TRBJ1-3; tentatively, D is TRBD1 (6 bases). Germline CDR1 reads MGHRA; CDR2 reads YSYEKL. The V gene lost 0 bases and the J gene lost 4 bases, with 13 bases spanning the gap. The CDR3 extends over 16 amino acids.

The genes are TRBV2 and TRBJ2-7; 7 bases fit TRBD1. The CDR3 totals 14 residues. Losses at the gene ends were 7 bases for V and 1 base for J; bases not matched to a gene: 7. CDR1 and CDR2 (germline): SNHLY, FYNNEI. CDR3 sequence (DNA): TGTGCCAGCAAATTCCAGGGGGTATCCTACGAGCAGTACTTC. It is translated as CASKFQGVSYEQYF.

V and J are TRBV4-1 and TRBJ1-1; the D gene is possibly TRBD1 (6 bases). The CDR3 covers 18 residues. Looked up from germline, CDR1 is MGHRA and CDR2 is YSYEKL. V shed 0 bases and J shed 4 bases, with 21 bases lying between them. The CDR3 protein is CASSQDKGVGGRGTEAFF. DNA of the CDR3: TGCGCCAGCAGCCAAGATAAAGGGGTGGGGGGGCGCGGCACTGAAGCTTTCTTT.